This T cell receptor beta chain was recovered during a study of PD-L1 blockade in urothelial cancer. Across the study: Patients arrived having already received 0 to 3 prior chemotherapy regimens. T cells were recovered from blood samples at a median of roughly 150,000.

Libraries were prepared by immunoSEQ multiplex PCR; TCRdb keeps only in-frame clonotypes and omits some of them. The sample holds some 80,000 clones, around four fifths seen once. The germline V gene encodes CDR1 LNHDA and CDR2 SQIVND (reference sequence). The CDR3 is made up of 18 amino acids. Trimming at V came to 4 bases and at J to 0 bases, leaving 6 bases not matched to a gene. Worth noting for this clone: Antigen specificity is unknown.

Whole-study results and caveats: Below-median pretreatment blood TCR clonality was a predictor of better survival.

Noted time point: pretreatment peripheral blood. The sequencing used PBMCs, collected around atezolizumab (anti-PD-L1) treatment. This TCR came from a man aged 35-49 years with urothelial cancer. The J gene is TRBJ2-6, the V gene TRBV19; 10 bases align to TRBD2. CDR3 protein: CASSKMTSGYSGANVLTF. The CDR3 DNA reads TGTGCCAGTAGTAAAATGACTAGCGGGTACTCTGGGGCCAACGTCCTGACTTTC. The full variable domain, in which reference TRBV19 and TRBJ2-6 provide the parts outside the CDR3, is DGGITQSPKYLFRKEGQNVTLSCEQNLNHDAMYWYRQDPGQGLRLIYYSQIVNDFQKGDIAEGYSVSREKKESFPLTVTSAQKNPTAFYLCASSKMTSGYSGANVLTFGAGSRLTVL.